Below, 12 T cell receptor beta chains from the same sample are listed, as sequenced in a study of blood T cells in healthy people across ages. Next came a second PCR, run for about 6 to 12 cycles, which used a sample-barcoded 5' primer along with a J-beta primer mix. TCRdb reprocessed the 5' RACE reads via MiXCR and lists one record per CDR3 protein. Among about 1.4 million distinct CDR3 sequences, around 59% were seen once, and the ten largest hold about 6.7%. The sequencing input was blood. Receptors were obtained from a man aged 18 to 30 in good health.

The gene calls are TRBV20-1 and TRBJ2-3; D possibly corresponds to TRBD1 (6 bases). Per germline, CDR1 DFQATT and CDR2 SNEGSKA (reference sequence). The length of the CDR3 is 14 residues. Trimming took off 6 bases at V and 1 base at J, with 14 bases between the two ends. CDR3 loop: CSAPARTGTDTQYF. CDR3 nucleotide sequence: TGCAGTGCACCCGCCCGGACAGGCACAGATACGCAGTATTTT.

This clonotype appeared a single time. The V gene is TRBV29-1, the J gene TRBJ1-1; a weak D match, TRBD1 (6 bases). CDR3 length equals 11 residues. Trimming pared 4 bases from V and 11 bases from J, leaving 14 bases between. Germline CDR1 SQVTM, CDR2 ANQGSEA. The CDR3 here is CSVVLGGRAFF. In DNA, the CDR3 is TGCAGCGTTGTTCTGGGGGGCAGGGCTTTCTTT.

This clonotype was seen more than once but under ten times. This sequence joins TRBV7-2 and TRBJ2-1; no clear D gene. Germline CDR1 reads SGHTA; CDR2 reads FQGNSA. The germline V and J ends were trimmed by 1 base and 3 bases, with 10 bases remaining between them. CDR3 length: 15 amino acids. The CDR3 region has the DNA TGTGCCAGCAGCTTAGAGGGAAGCCTCTACAATGAGCAGTTCTTC. Its translation: CASSLEGSLYNEQFF.

The rearrangement joins TRBV5-4 to TRBJ2-7; weak D call: TRBD1 (6 bases). This CDR3 comprises 15 residues. The V end was cut by 3 bases, the J end by 3 bases, with 16 bases between. Germline V lookup: CDR1 SGHNT, CDR2 YYREEE (reference sequence). CDR3 sequence (DNA): TGTGCCAGCAGCTCCCCTCGACAGGAGAGCTACGAGCAGTACTTC. Its translation: CASSSPRQESYEQYF. Full variable domain (missing parts from reference TRBV5-4 and TRBJ2-7): ETGVTQSPTHLIKTRGQQVTLRCSSQSGHNTVSWYQQALGQGPQFIFQYYREEENGRGNFPPRFSGLQFPNYSSELNVNALELDDSALYLCASSSPRQESYEQYFGPGTRLTVT.

The chain uses TRBV6-2 or TRBV6-3 and TRBJ2-1; D may be TRBD1 (5 bases). CDR1 is MNHEY and CDR2 is SVGEGT in the germline V gene. Trimming stripped 2 bases from V and 12 bases from J, with 8 bases between. CDR3 length: 11 residues. CDR3 amino acids: CASSYRQMQFF. The CDR3 region has the DNA TGTGCCAGCAGTTACCGACAGATGCAGTTCTTC.

This clonotype was seen only a few times. The genes are TRBV6-2 or TRBV6-3 and TRBJ2-1, with 7 bases that match TRBD1. The CDR3 runs to 13 residues. V lost 5 bases, J lost 8 bases, and 6 bases stayed unmatched. Germline assignment: CDR1 MNHEY and CDR2 SVGEGT. CDR3 residues: CASSTHRGHEQFF. Here the CDR3 DNA reads TGTGCCAGCAGTACACACAGGGGCCATGAGCAGTTCTTC.

This chain uses TRBV29-1 with TRBJ2-7; TRBD1 might be the D (5 bases). This CDR3 spans 16 amino acids. Trimming left V 2 bases short and J 0 bases short, with 17 bases between. Germline CDR1 reads SQVTM; CDR2 reads ANQGSEA. This CDR3 is CSVELTTGPSSYEQYF. DNA for the CDR3: TGCAGCGTTGAACTTACCACAGGTCCCAGCTCCTACGAGCAGTACTTC.

The V and J genes are TRBV30 and TRBJ2-1; 7 nucleotides agree with TRBD2. V lost 5 bases, J lost 5 bases, and 6 bases stayed unmatched. Germline CDR1 and CDR2: GTSNPN and SVGIG (reference sequence). The length of the CDR3 is 13 residues. In DNA, the CDR3 is TGTGCCTGGGCCGGGACTACAGACAATGAGCAGTTCTTC. Its translation: CAWAGTTDNEQFF.

The chain couples TRBV20-1 to TRBJ2-1, with TRBD2 matching over 11 bases. Germline V CDR1 and CDR2: DFQATT, SNEGSKA (reference sequence). With V trimmed by 5 bases and J by 4 bases, 7 bases remained unmatched. The CDR3 runs to 15 residues. The CDR3 DNA follows: TGCAGTGCTCGTCTCACTAGCGGGAGTTACAATGAGCAGTTCTTC. This gives the protein CSARLTSGSYNEQFF.

This clonotype was counted only a few times. The chain uses TRBV6-2 or TRBV6-3 and TRBJ2-5; tentatively, D is TRBD1 or TRBD2 (5 bases each). The CDR3 totals 14 residues. Between the trimmed V and J ends, which lost 6 bases and 5 bases, there was a span of 16 bases. Looked up from germline, CDR1 is MNHEY and CDR2 is SVGEGT. The CDR3 is CASRGPTALETQYF. The CDR3 nucleotides are TGTGCCAGCAGGGGACCTACCGCTCTGGAGACCCAGTACTTC.

The chain employs TRBV6-5 and TRBJ2-4; 7 bases line up with TRBD2. The V gene's germline CDR1 is MNHEY and CDR2 SVGAGI. This CDR3 is 14 amino acids long. Trimming removed 0 bases from V and 8 bases from J; junction bases left unmatched: 4. As DNA, the CDR3 is TGTGCCAGCAGTTACTCGTGGGGGGGAGACATTCAGTACTTC. Protein product: CASSYSWGGDIQYF.

The chain is built from TRBV18 and TRBJ1-2; no firm D call. Germline CDR1 reads KGHSH; CDR2 reads LQKENI. Trimming pared 2 bases from V and 5 bases from J, leaving 12 bases between. This CDR3 spans 14 amino acids. In nucleotides, the CDR3 is TGTGCCAGCTCACCAGGGTCGGGAGGATATGGCTACACCTTC. Amino acids: CASSPGSGGYGYTF.